Detailed here is one TCR beta chain. This clonotype has just a few counts. No cognate antigen has been identified for it. Base qualities were left out, and no much larger clone turns up one base away. Library preparation used 5' RACE. Instrument used: Illumina HiSeq 2500. A second PCR of roughly 7 to 11 cycles was performed with a sample-barcoded 5' primer and a J-beta primer mix. Each TCR beta cDNA molecule received a unique molecular identifier from a template-switch 5' adaptor carrying 12 random nucleotides. Each sample yielded at least 3 million CDR3-containing paired-end reads. First-strand cDNA was synthesized from all RNA with the Mint cDNA synthesis kit, primed by a TRBC-specific oligonucleotide. All cDNA was treated with uracil-DNA glycosylase and then went through a first 18-cycle PCR with the universal primers M1SS and BC2_uni_R. Per the original workflow: For normalization, 1 million high-quality reads, each with a distinct molecular identifier, were randomly selected from each sample. Instead of being binned into consensus sequences, reads with shared molecular identifiers were discarded. MiTCR, set to a Q25 quality threshold and the strictest error-elimination algorithm, was used for CDR3 identification, clonotype clustering and error correction. A nonparametric unseen species model using Euler transformation provided a lower-bound estimate of total TCR beta diversity. TCRdb reworked the public reads: Q25 trimming with fastp, MiXCR clone assembly, productive beta chains retained. Every entry covers one CDR3 protein and lists the most common genes and DNA from its rows. The V and J calls and clone size come from TCRdb's table, not from the authors' own analysis. Recorded for this sample are over 1,500,000 distinct CDR3 sequences; approximately 50% of them occurred a single time. Roughly 2.1% of the sample goes to the ten largest clones.

The record originates from a study of blood T cells in healthy people across ages (dated by TCRdb to about 2015). Background on the whole study: Template switching captured roughly one uniquely barcoded TCR beta cDNA molecule per two T cells in model experiments. To avoid experimental bias, donors of different ages were randomly spread across the sequencing lanes. Donors were grouped into four age groups: young (average approximately 15 years), middle-aged (about 38), aged (around 66) and long-lived (just over 80). Using the same blood draw, the study looked at two additional independent replicas of 1 million unique cDNA reads for two donors, one aged 18 to 30 and the other aged 80 or older. The study measured age-related changes in TCR beta repertoire diversity using deep sequencing normalized with unique cDNA molecular identifiers.

The 39 donors, aged roughly 6 to 95 years, were systemically healthy Caucasian individuals from Russia. Each donor gave around 9.9 milliliters of peripheral blood, collected into EDTA-treated Vacutainer tubes. Ficoll-Paque density-gradient centrifugation was used to isolate PBMCs, with at least 6 million obtained per sample. Trizol reagent was used to extract total RNA from the PBMCs, yielding at least 5 micrograms per sample. For every donor, an aliquot of PBMCs went through flow cytometry to measure the percentages of naive CD45RAhigh/CD27high T cells. Broad study findings and their caveats: There was a strong correlation between observed TCR beta diversity and the percentage of naive T cells measured by flow cytometry. Because profiling used bulk unsorted PBMCs, naive and antigen-experienced compartments could not be compared conclusively. Total diversity estimates from one million sequenced T cells were considered lower bounds and underestimates. Compared with the aged group, the long-lived group had more naive CD4+ T cells, fewer expanded clones and increased TCR diversity, suggesting age selection. As age increased, observed TCR beta diversity per million T cells dropped in a roughly linear way, and a significant reduction was already evident by age about 40. Because the CMV infection status of the donors was unknown, age-related changes in expanded clonotypes may potentially have been confounded.

From cysteine to phenylalanine, the CDR3 is 15 amino acids long. Just CDR3 DNA is preserved here, 45 bases in frame from base 1. From V the trimming removes 0 bases and from J it removes 1 base, while the gene matches leave 2 bases of the junction unaccounted for. CDR1 and CDR2, per the germline V gene (reference sequence), are DFQATT and SNEGSKA. Sequenced sample: blood. The sequence links TRBV20-1 to TRBJ1-1; TRBD1 lines up with 10 middle nucleotides. This TCR was recovered from a middle-aged woman in good health. Here is the DNA: TGCAGTGCTAGAGACGACAGGGGGCCGAACACTGAAGCTTTCTTT. It codes for CSARDDRGPNTEAFF.